The entry that follows covers one T cell receptor (beta chain) sequence. Its antigen is as yet unknown. The source of the sample is a study of Graves' ophthalmopathy and Graves' hyperthyroidism. Study-wide context: Specimen type is peripheral blood, obtained at initial diagnosis before any treatment. Study-wide points: Blood samples also showed most expanded thyroid clonotypes exceeding 0.001 frequency.

Amplification targeted the TCR beta CDR3 regions, with RNA transcripts as the source material. Investigators did first-round RT-PCR with HTBI primers, then second-round multiplex PCR. Each CDR3 protein is one row after TCRdb ran MiXCR on the multiplex PCR reads. This sample has about 740,000 distinct CDR3 sequences, with about 44% found just once. From germline, CDR1 is SGHDN and CDR2 FVKESK. V shed 0 bases, J shed 1 base, and the junction held 11 bases outside the gene matches. The CDR3 is made up of 18 amino acids. Clinical symptoms and serum thyroxine were used for diagnosis; TRAb, thyroid ultrasound and orbital computed tomography were also relied on.

The receptor's source is an adult man with Graves' ophthalmopathy. V gene TRBV14 combines with J gene TRBJ2-7; TRBD2 matches 8 bases. Source material: peripheral blood. In DNA, the CDR3 is TGTGCCAGCAGCCAAGACCATCTAGGCGGGAGGCAATCCTACGAGCAGTACTTC. It specifies CASSQDHLGGRQSYEQYF.